The next 26 T cell receptor beta chains were all read from a single sample in a study of T cells in Graves' hyperthyroidism and ophthalmopathy. The source material, RNA transcripts, was used to amplify TCR beta CDR3 regions. During a first-round RT-PCR of the TCR CDR3, the HTBI primer set was used. TCRdb re-derived calls from the multiplex PCR reads in MiXCR, one entry per CDR3 protein. This table holds about 640,000 distinct CDR3 sequences, roughly 15% found once. The specimen sequenced was blood. All receptors derive from a woman aged 50 to 60 with Graves' ophthalmopathy.

The rearrangement uses TRBV6-2 or TRBV6-3 and TRBJ1-5; weak D call: TRBD1 (5 bases). The CDR3 is made up of 14 amino acids. Germline CDR1 and CDR2: MNHEY and SVGEGT. V was trimmed by 6 bases and J by 6 bases, leaving 15 bases between them. The chain's CDR3 is CASSPSSGGQPQHF. The CDR3 coding sequence is TGTGCCAGCAGCCCCAGTTCGGGGGGTCAGCCCCAGCATTTT.

This clonotype was observed many times. The CDR3 reads CASSFDRGGEEQYF. CDR3 DNA: TGTGCCAGCAGCTTTGACAGGGGAGGAGAGGAGCAGTACTTC. This chain uses TRBV7-2 with TRBJ2-7; 8 bases fit TRBD1. Per germline, CDR1 SGHTA and CDR2 FQGNSA. The CDR3 runs 14 residues. Germline trimming cut 3 bases from V and 7 bases from J; bases unmatched to any gene: 8.

In its sample, this clonotype was seen many times. This rearrangement joins TRBV28 to TRBJ2-2, with 8 positions matching TRBD2. V dropped 5 bases and J dropped 5; count of bases not matched to a gene: 4. This CDR3 comprises 14 residues. The germline V gene encodes CDR1 MDHEN and CDR2 SYDVKM. The CDR3 loop is CASSPIAGTGELFF. The CDR3 DNA sequence: TGTGCCAGCAGTCCCATAGCGGGAACCGGGGAGCTGTTTTTT.

This clonotype was seen a handful of times. The V call is TRBV10-3, the J call TRBJ2-6; D is undetermined. The CDR3 spans 17 residues. Germline V gene sequence: CDR1 ENHRY, CDR2 SYGVKD. V was cut by 5 bases and J by 0 bases, with 14 bases left in between. CDR3 amino acids: CAISPRSALSGANVLTF. The CDR3 nucleotides read TGTGCCATCAGTCCACGCAGCGCCCTCTCTGGGGCCAACGTCCTGACTTTC.

This clonotype showed up just a few times. CDR3 region: CSVAPGLATRGEQFF. DNA of the CDR3: TGCAGCGTTGCACCGGGACTAGCGACGCGCGGTGAGCAGTTCTTC. The rearrangement joins TRBV29-1 to TRBJ2-1, with 10 bases fitting TRBD2. V was clipped by 4 bases and J by 9 bases; unmatched bases: 12. Per the germline V gene, CDR1 is SQVTM and CDR2 is ANQGSEA. The CDR3 length is 15 residues.

This clonotype has ten or more counts. The chain joins TRBV9 to TRBJ2-3; 7 nucleotides align to TRBD2. In germline, CDR1 is SGDLS, CDR2 YYNGEE. There are 16 residues in the CDR3. The V gene end was trimmed by 4 bases and the J gene end by 3 bases; junction bases not matched to a gene: 11. Written as DNA, the CDR3 is TGTGCCAGCAGCCCACGAGCGGGAACGGGGACAGATACGCAGTATTTT. Translated, it gives CASSPRAGTGTDTQYF.

This sequence joins TRBV6-1 and TRBJ2-7; possible D gene TRBD1, 6 bases. V was trimmed by 7 bases and J by 5 bases, leaving 12 bases between them. The CDR3 is 12 residues long. CDR1 MNHNS and CDR2 SASEGT come from the germline V gene. The CDR3 loop reads CASTNRDNEQYF. CDR3 in DNA: TGTGCCAGCACAAACAGGGATAACGAGCAGTACTTC.

Regarding this clonotype: This may be a read error: a much more frequent sequence differs by one nucleotide. CDR3 bases: TGTGCCAGCCGAACGTCGGGGTTAATTAGCAATCGGCCCCAGCATTTT. Protein sequence: CASRTSGLISNRPQHF. The chain combines TRBV27 with TRBJ1-5; D remains ambiguous. Germline assignment: CDR1 MNHEY and CDR2 SMNVEV (reference sequence). The CDR3 sequence is 16 residues long.

This clonotype was found many times. The chain combines TRBV6-2 or TRBV6-3 with TRBJ1-1; D is unclear. Germline V gene data show CDR1 as MNHEY and CDR2 as SVGEGT. The length of the CDR3 is 12 residues. Trimming stripped 4 bases from V and 7 bases from J, with 10 bases between. The CDR3 nucleotides read TGTGCCAGCAGTTTGTCTACGATTGAAGCTTTCTTT. It specifies CASSLSTIEAFF.

A word on this clonotype: Being one base from a much bigger clone, this may be a read error. This is likely a read error, given that the CDR3 carries no conserved phenylalanine or tryptophan at its end. The chain recombines TRBV18 with TRBJ2-1, with a possible D match to TRBD2 (6 bases). V was shortened by 4 bases and J by 1 base, with 23 bases between the two germline ends. Germline CDR1 is KGHSH and CDR2 is LQKENI. The CDR3 is 19 residues long. The CDR3: CASSQQSGGLSASYNEQFS. The CDR3 DNA sequence: TGTGCCAGCTCACAACAAAGCGGAGGGTTGTCAGCTTCCTACAATGAGCAGTTCTCC.

J is TRBJ1-3 and V is TRBV6-1, with D possibly being TRBD1 (5 bases). CDR1 MNHNS and CDR2 SASEGT come from the germline V gene. The CDR3 extends over 15 amino acids. With 1 base removed from V and 5 bases from J, the gap between germline ends came to 12 bases. The CDR3 nucleotides read TGTGCCAGCAGTGAAGTACAGGCCTTAAGAAACACCATATATTTT. Its protein product is CASSEVQALRNTIYF.

The V and J genes are TRBV20-1 and TRBJ2-7; 12 nucleotides align to TRBD1. Germline CDR1 and CDR2: DFQATT and SNEGSKA (reference sequence). The CDR3 has 15 amino acids. V trimming: 3 bases; J trimming: 4 bases; junction bases outside the gene matches: 7. CDR3 residues: CSARTGTGGLYEQYF. CDR3 DNA sequence: TGCAGTGCTAGGACCGGGACAGGGGGCTTATACGAGCAGTACTTC.

The genes are TRBV6-1 and TRBJ2-3, with TRBD2 identical over 7 bases. CDR1 is MNHNS, CDR2 SASEGT, per germline. CDR3 length equals 16 residues. V lost 10 bases to trimming and J lost 0 bases; unmatched junction nucleotides: 13. The DNA for the CDR3 is TGTGCCACCACACCGGGACTATCTTTTAGCACAGATACGCAGTATTTT. Amino acids: CATTPGLSFSTDTQYF.

Many counts were recorded for this clonotype. The V call is TRBV6-1, the J call TRBJ2-1; possibly TRBD1 for D (5 bases). The length of the CDR3 is 16 residues. Trimming stripped 5 bases from V and 4 bases from J, with 18 bases between. CDR1 MNHNS and CDR2 SASEGT come from the germline V gene. CDR3 DNA: TGTGCCAGCAGTTCCACAGGTCCTGGGATTTACAATGAGCAGTTCTTC. The encoded protein is CASSSTGPGIYNEQFF.

This chain connects TRBV6-1 to TRBJ2-5, with D uncertain. The CDR3 has 12 amino acids. The V end lost 6 bases, the J end lost 7 bases, and 12 bases lay between the germline ends. From germline, CDR1 is MNHNS and CDR2 SASEGT. CDR3 region: CASRRPKGTQYF. The CDR3 DNA is TGTGCCAGCAGACGACCCAAAGGGACCCAGTACTTC.

This clonotype was seen a few times. The chain combines TRBV28 with TRBJ1-1; D ambiguous. Germline V gene data show CDR1 as MDHEN and CDR2 as SYDVKM. CDR3 length: 11 residues. V lost 10 bases and J lost 6, with 12 bases in between. The CDR3 coding sequence is TGTGCCACCCAAGGACCCCCTGAAGCTTTCTTT. It is translated as CATQGPPEAFF.

This clonotype was recorded at least ten times. The chain combines TRBV3-1 with TRBJ1-1; D uncertain. Trimming cost V 1 base and J 6 bases, with 12 bases left between them. CDR1 LGHDT and CDR2 YNNKEL come from the germline V gene (reference sequence). The CDR3 has 14 residues. CDR3 bases: TGTGCCAGCAGCCAAGGGGTTGGCACCTCTGAAGCTTTCTTT. Its translation is CASSQGVGTSEAFF.

This clonotype was counted at least ten times. The chain recombines TRBV7-3 with TRBJ1-1, with D unclear. The CDR3 length is 13 residues. The ends were cut back, 8 bases at V and 1 base at J, with 11 bases in the middle. The V gene's germline CDR1 is SGHTA and CDR2 FQGTGA. CDR3: CASSLNRNTEAFF. DNA for the CDR3: TGTGCCAGCTCACTGAACAGGAACACTGAAGCTTTCTTT.

There are a few counts of this clonotype. The chain couples TRBV7-3 to TRBJ2-3; 8 nucleotides line up with TRBD1. CDR1 and CDR2 (germline): SGHTA, FQGTGA. The CDR3 spans 16 residues. Trimming at V came to 5 bases and at J to 5 bases, leaving 12 bases not matched to a gene. The CDR3 spells CASSHPGTGGGDTQYF. The CDR3 DNA reads TGTGCCAGCAGCCACCCTGGGACAGGCGGAGGAGATACGCAGTATTTT.

Points on this clonotype: This may stem from a read error, because a much larger clone lies one nucleotide away. V gene TRBV6-1 combines with J gene TRBJ2-7; possible D gene TRBD1, 5 bases. Germline CDR1 and CDR2: MNHNS and SASEGT. CDR3 length: 16 residues. V shed 1 base and J shed 1 base, with 14 bases lying between them. CDR3 sequence (DNA): TGTGCCAGCAGTGAAGGGACAAGGTTTAATTCCTACGAGCAGTACTTC. Amino acid sequence: CASSEGTRFNSYEQYF.

This clonotype was seen only once. A much larger clone sits a single nucleotide away, making a read error possible. V and J are TRBV6-1 and TRBJ1-2; a weak D match, TRBD1 (5 bases). V lost 2 bases and J lost 8, with 15 bases in between. The CDR3 is 14 residues long. Germline V lookup: CDR1 MNHNS, CDR2 SASEGT. Here the CDR3 reads CASSEPKRGRGYTF. CDR3 bases: TGTGCCAGCAGTGAACCCAAGAGGGGCCGCGGCTACACCTTC.

Ten or more counts support this clonotype. The CDR3 DNA sequence: TGTGCCAGCAGTTTAGGCGGGACAGGGTATGATGGCTACACCTTC. Translation gives CASSLGGTGYDGYTF. The chain is built from TRBV12-3 or TRBV12-4 and TRBJ1-2, with 9 bases lining up with TRBD1. V gave up 1 base and J gave up 6 bases; unmatched junction bases: 6. The CDR3 is made up of 15 amino acids.

This clonotype was found many times. The V and J genes are TRBV27 and TRBJ1-5; possible D gene TRBD1, 5 bases. The length of the CDR3 is 16 residues. CDR1 MNHEY and CDR2 SMNVEV come from the germline V gene (reference sequence). V was pared by 5 bases and J by 0 bases, with 14 bases between. Here the CDR3 reads CASSPKQVNSNQPQHF. In DNA, the CDR3 is TGTGCCAGCAGTCCAAAACAGGTGAATAGCAATCAGCCCCAGCATTTT.

This clonotype was detected ten times or more. One end of the junction is discordant with germline, which a read error may explain. The chain joins TRBV20-1 to TRBJ2-7, with 10 bases that match TRBD2. The CDR3 has 13 residues. Per the germline V gene, CDR1 is DFQATT and CDR2 is SNEGSKA (reference sequence). The CDR3 nucleotides are TGCAGCGCTACCGGGACTAGCGCCTACGAGCAGTACTTC. It translates to CSATGTSAYEQYF.

This clonotype has just a few counts. J is TRBJ1-4 and V is TRBV4-1; D perhaps matches TRBD1 (6 bases). Germline CDR1 reads MGHRA; CDR2 reads YSYEKL. The V and J ends lost 0 bases and 4 bases respectively, with 12 bases between them. CDR3 length: 16 residues. The CDR3 sequence: CASSQDRTARNEKLFF. In DNA form, the CDR3 reads TGCGCCAGCAGCCAAGATCGGACAGCTCGTAATGAAAAACTGTTTTTT.

There are many counts of this clonotype. Mismatch with germline at one junction end may stem from a read error. This chain connects TRBV7-2 to TRBJ2-1; D not certain. Germline V lookup: CDR1 SGHTA, CDR2 FQGNSA. The length of the CDR3 is 15 residues. The CDR3 DNA reads as TGTGCCAGCAGCTCCAGCCCGACACCGTGGAATGGGCAGTTCTTC. The encoded protein is CASSSSPTPWNGQFF.